The clone carrying this T cell receptor (beta chain) was detected ten times or more. TCRdb called the PCR reads again in MiXCR, with one record for every CDR3 protein. The table includes 90,000 or so distinct CDR3 sequences, about 21% detected once. This sample is part of a study of molecular identifiers for immune sequencing clone quantification. CDR1 is LGHNA, CDR2 YSLEER, per germline. The CDR3 contains 16 residues. V shed 0 bases and J 3 bases; nucleotides not matched to a gene: 3. The chain combines TRBV4-3 with TRBJ2-1; TRBD1 aligns across 9 bases. This TCR came from a human donor in good health. Some libraries in this study had Jurkat cell RNA spiked in. Sequencing used naive CD8+ T cells from blood, with Jurkat cell RNA spiked in. Documented subset: FACS-sorted CD8+CD4-CCR7+CD45RA+ naive T cells. CDR3 sequence (DNA): TGCGCCAGCAGCCAAGATTCGACAGGGGGCTACAATGAGCAGTTCTTC. Translation gives CASSQDSTGGYNEQFF.